This T cell receptor (beta chain) is from a study of early T cells in non-severe SARS-CoV-2 infection. Whole-study context: Bulk RNA isolated from unsorted whole blood underwent sequencing; chains were not paired. Notes on the study in general: Matching against VDJdb likely underestimated virus-specific expansions, favoring anti-spike CD8.

TCRdb reprocessed the 5' RACE reads with MiXCR, giving one entry per CDR3 protein. The data show fewer than 60,000 distinct CDR3 sequences, approximately 9.9% seen once. CDR1 and CDR2 (germline): SQVTM, ANQGSEA. This CDR3 has 12 residues. Regarding this clonotype: Its antigen is undetermined. This clone may be a read error of a much larger clone one base away.

The TCR was taken from an adult who was a healthcare worker with PCR-confirmed SARS-CoV-2 infection or an uninfected control (not recorded which). Source material: whole blood. V usage is TRBV29-1 and J usage is TRBJ2-3, with D perhaps matching TRBD1 (5 bases). DNA of the CDR3: TGCAGCGTTGGGGGCCTCGCAGATACGCAGAATTTT. This encodes CSVGGLADTQNF.